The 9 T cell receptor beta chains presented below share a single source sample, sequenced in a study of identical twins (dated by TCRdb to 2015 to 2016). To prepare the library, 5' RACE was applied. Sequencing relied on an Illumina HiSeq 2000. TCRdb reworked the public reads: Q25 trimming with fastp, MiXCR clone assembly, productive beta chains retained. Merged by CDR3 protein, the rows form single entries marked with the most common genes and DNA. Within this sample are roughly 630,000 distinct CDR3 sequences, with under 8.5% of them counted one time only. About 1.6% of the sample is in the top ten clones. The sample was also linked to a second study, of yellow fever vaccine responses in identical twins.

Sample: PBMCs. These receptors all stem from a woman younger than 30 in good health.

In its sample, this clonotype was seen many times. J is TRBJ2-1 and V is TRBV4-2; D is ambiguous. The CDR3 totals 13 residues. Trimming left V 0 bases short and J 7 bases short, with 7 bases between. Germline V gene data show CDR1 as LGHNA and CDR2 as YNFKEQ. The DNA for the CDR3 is TGTGCCAGCAGCCAAGAGGGTTGGAATGAGCAGTTCTTC. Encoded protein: CASSQEGWNEQFF.

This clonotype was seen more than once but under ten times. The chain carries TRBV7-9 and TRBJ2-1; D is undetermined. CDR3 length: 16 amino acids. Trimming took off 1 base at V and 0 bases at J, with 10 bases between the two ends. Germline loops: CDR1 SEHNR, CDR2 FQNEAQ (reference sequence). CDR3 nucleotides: TGTGCCAGCAGCTTAGTTCAGAGAGGCTCCTACAATGAGCAGTTCTTC. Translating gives CASSLVQRGSYNEQFF.

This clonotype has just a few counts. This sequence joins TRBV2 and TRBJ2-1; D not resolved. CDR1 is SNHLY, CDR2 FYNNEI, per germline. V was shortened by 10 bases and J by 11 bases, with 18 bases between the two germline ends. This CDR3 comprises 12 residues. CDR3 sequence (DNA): TGTGCCACTACTCCCGAGACAAGGAAGCAGTTCTTC. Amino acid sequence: CATTPETRKQFF.

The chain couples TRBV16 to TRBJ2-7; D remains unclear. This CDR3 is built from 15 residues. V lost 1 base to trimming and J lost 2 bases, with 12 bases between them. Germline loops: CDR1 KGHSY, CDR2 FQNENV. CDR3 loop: CASSQFGIGTYEQYF. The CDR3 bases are TGTGCCAGCAGCCAATTCGGCATTGGGACCTACGAGCAGTACTTC.

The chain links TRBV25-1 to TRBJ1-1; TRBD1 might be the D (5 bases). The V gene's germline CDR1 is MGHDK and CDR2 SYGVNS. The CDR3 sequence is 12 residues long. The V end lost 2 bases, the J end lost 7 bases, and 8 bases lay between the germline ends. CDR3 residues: CASSERGIEAFF. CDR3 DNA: TGTGCCAGCAGTGAAAGGGGCATTGAAGCTTTCTTT.

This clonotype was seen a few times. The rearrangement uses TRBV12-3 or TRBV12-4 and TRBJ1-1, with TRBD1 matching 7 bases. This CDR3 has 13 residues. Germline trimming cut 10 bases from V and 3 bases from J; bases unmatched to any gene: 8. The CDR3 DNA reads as TGTGCCAACCGACAGGGTACGGACACTGAAGCTTTCTTT. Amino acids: CANRQGTDTEAFF.

As DNA, the CDR3 is TGTGCCAGCAGAACAGAGAACACTGAAGCTTTCTTT. It is translated as CASRTENTEAFF. The rearrangement links TRBV6-2 or TRBV6-3 to TRBJ1-1; D not certain. Germline CDR1 and CDR2: MNHEY and SVGEGT. The length of the CDR3 is 12 residues. The germline V and J ends were trimmed by 6 bases and 1 base, with 6 bases remaining between them.

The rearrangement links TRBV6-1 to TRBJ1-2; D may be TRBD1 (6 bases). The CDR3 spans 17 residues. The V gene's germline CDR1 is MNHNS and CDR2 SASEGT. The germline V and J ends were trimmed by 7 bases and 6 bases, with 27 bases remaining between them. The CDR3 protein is CASTGKGKQGPVDGYTF. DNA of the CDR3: TGTGCCAGCACCGGAAAGGGTAAACAGGGACCGGTGGATGGCTACACCTTC.

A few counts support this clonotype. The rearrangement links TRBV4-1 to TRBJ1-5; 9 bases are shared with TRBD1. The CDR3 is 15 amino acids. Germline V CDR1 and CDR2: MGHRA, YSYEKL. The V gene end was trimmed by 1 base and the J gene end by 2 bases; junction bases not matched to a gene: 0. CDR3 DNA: TGCGCCAGCAGCCAAGGGACAGGGGGCAATCAGCCCCAGCATTTT. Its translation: CASSQGTGGNQPQHF.